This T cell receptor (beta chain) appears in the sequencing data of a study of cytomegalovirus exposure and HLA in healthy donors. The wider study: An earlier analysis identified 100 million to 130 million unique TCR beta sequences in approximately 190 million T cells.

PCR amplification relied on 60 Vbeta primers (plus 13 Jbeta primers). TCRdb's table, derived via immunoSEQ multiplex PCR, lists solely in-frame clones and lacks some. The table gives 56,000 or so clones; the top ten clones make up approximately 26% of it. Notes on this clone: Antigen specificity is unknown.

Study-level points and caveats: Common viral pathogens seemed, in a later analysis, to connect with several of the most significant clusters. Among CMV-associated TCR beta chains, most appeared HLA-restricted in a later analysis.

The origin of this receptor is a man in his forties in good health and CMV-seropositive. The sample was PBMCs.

The CDR3 DNA follows: TGTGCCAGCAGTGAATCCTCTGGGGGCGCGGAGACCCAGTACTTC. Encoded protein: CASSESSGGAETQYF. The chain combines TRBV25-1 with TRBJ2-5; a weak D match, TRBD1 (6 bases). Germline CDR1 reads MGHDK; CDR2 reads SYGVNS. The V and J ends lost 1 base and 5 bases respectively, with 14 bases between them. This CDR3 is built from 15 residues.